The TCR beta chain described here comes from a study of T-cell memory formation after mild COVID-19 (dated by TCRdb to the early 2020s). For context, the study as a whole: TCR sequence clusters from the two donors were found to be largely donor specific. Longitudinal TCRalpha and TCRbeta repertoire sequencing tracked T-cell clones expanding and contracting after mild COVID-19 in two donors. Two young, previously healthy adult volunteers, one female and one male, were included in the cohort.

CDR1 and CDR2, per the germline V gene, are SGHRS and YFSETQ. From its cysteine to its phenylalanine, the CDR3 spans 13 amino acids. The CDR3 DNA has 39 bases and is translated from base 1. V loses 0 bases of germline sequence and J loses 8 bases, and the interval between the two ends is 9 bases. The full study reports these points: Contracting CD4+ clones were found mainly in CM and EM memory subsets, while CD8+ clones were enriched in EMRA. The detection of some responding clones in pre-infection memory suggests that pre-existing cross-reactive memory T cells joined the SARS-CoV-2 response. Whether the second-wave clones peaking on day 37 were SARS-CoV-2 specific was not confirmed. From day 15 to 85, contracting clones showed balanced CD4/CD8 phenotypes, whereas a second wave of clones that expanded from day 15 to 37 leaned towards CD4+. The study included only a couple of mild cases, and larger cohorts that include severe cases with pre-infection samples were judged to be necessary.

Concerning this clonotype: The antigen it binds to is not known. No base quality information exists; no much larger clone differs at one position.

Sequenced on an Illumina NovaSeq 6000. TCRalpha and TCRbeta cDNA libraries were constructed by 5'RACE with constant-segment primers, with sample barcodes and unique molecular identifiers being introduced. Trizol reagent was used to extract RNA from every sample. The libraries were amplified in two PCR steps, and the second step added a second sample barcode and Illumina TruSeq adapters. Sequencing of the libraries was done on an Illumina NovaSeq, producing 2 x 150 bp paired-end reads. For the original study's pipeline: With migec v1.2.7, reads were demultiplexed and then collapsed into UMI-guided consensus sequences. Using mixcr v2.1.11, UMI consensuses were aligned to TRA and TRB V and J templates and then assembled into clonotypes. A clonotype was counted as expanded or contracted only if both edgeR and NoisET called the change significant, with noise models trained on biological replicates. For edgeR calls, a false discovery rate-adjusted p below 0.01 and a log2 fold-change threshold of 1 were applied. As an exploratory analysis of dynamics, max-normalized trajectories of the 1000 most abundant clonotypes were examined by PCA with hierarchical clustering. Separately sequenced CD4+ and CD8+ repertoires were used to assign the CD4 or CD8 phenotype of responding clones. The public reads were reprocessed in TCRdb via fastp at Q25 and MiXCR, keeping in-frame beta chains. Every CDR3 protein is listed once, alongside the most common genes and DNA of its rows. The V and J calls and clone size come from TCRdb's table, not from the authors' own analysis. For this sample the table gives about 610,000 distinct CDR3 sequences, of which around 15% were detected only once. The ten largest clones take up less than 10% of the sample.

Ficoll-Paque density gradient centrifugation was used to isolate PBMCs. The sequencing input was PBMCs or a T cell subset sorted from them (not recorded which). The clonotype originates from an adult woman who had mild COVID-19 (a few samples of this study predate the infection). The sample titles of this study are shuffled in the database, so cell type and time point are left out; the donor was told from shared clones. Recombination connected TRBV5-1 to TRBJ2-1; a weak D assignment points to TRBD1 (5 bases agree). In nucleotides, the sequence is TGCGCCAGCAGCTTGGTTCAGGGATATGAGCAGTTCTTC. This gives the protein CASSLVQGYEQFF.